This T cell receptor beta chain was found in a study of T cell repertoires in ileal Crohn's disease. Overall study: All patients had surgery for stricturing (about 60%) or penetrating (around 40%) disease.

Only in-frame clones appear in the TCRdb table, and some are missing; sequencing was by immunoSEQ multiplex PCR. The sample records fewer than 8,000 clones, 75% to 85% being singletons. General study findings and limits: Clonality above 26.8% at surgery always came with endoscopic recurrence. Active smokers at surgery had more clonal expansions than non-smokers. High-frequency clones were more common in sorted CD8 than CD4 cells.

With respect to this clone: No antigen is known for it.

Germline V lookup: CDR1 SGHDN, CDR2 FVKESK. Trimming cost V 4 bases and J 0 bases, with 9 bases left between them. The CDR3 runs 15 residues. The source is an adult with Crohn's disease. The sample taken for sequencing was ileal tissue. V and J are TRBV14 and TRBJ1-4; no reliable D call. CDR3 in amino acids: CASSPTASTNEKLFF. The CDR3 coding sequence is TGTGCCAGCAGCCCTACAGCCTCAACTAATGAAAAACTGTTTTTT.